A single sample gave rise to the 13 T cell receptor beta chains below, sequenced in a study of control samples from healthy donors and cancer patients (TCRdb year 2020). The library was made by the immunoSEQ multiplex PCR assay. TCRdb stores this immuneACCESS table with in-frame sequences only. Part of the clones is absent; in the studies checked, under half of the shortfall reflects unresolved V genes, and no reason is known for the rest. A total of about 110,000 clones appear in this sample, roughly 90% of them only once. Approximately 3.7% of the sample belongs to the ten largest clones. The sample taken for sequencing was PBMCs. These TCRs come from a woman aged 55-75 years with lung cancer.

The V gene is TRBV7-6, the J gene TRBJ1-5; 7 bases agree with TRBD1. The V gene end was trimmed by 4 bases and the J gene end by 3 bases; junction bases not matched to a gene: 3. Germline values: CDR1 SGHVS, CDR2 FNYEAQ. The CDR3 loop spans 14 amino acids. DNA for the CDR3: TGTGCCAGCAGCTCCGGGACAGTCAATCAGCCCCAGCATTTT. The encoded protein is CASSSGTVNQPQHF. Full variable domain (remainder filled in from reference TRBV7-6 and TRBJ1-5): GAGVSQSPRYKVTKRGQDVALRCDPISGHVSLYWYRQALGQGPEFLTYFNYEAQQDKSGLPNDRFSAERPEGSISTLTIQRTEQRDSAMYRCASSSGTVNQPQHFGDGTRLSIL.

Here the CDR3 DNA reads TGTGCCAGCAGCGTGACCGATTGGGGAGGGTGGTTCTTC. Translating gives CASSVTDWGGWFF. J is TRBJ2-1 and V is TRBV6-2 or TRBV6-3; TRBD2 aligns across 7 bases. Trimming at V came to 6 bases and at J to 15 bases, leaving 14 bases not matched to a gene. Per the germline V gene, CDR1 is MNHEY and CDR2 is SVGEGT. This CDR3 comprises 13 residues.

The genes are TRBV6-5 and TRBJ1-1; 9 nucleotides align to TRBD1. The germline V gene encodes CDR1 MNHEY and CDR2 SVGAGI. The CDR3 contains 13 residues. With 4 bases clipped from V and 5 bases from J, the junction kept 2 bases outside the gene matches. The CDR3 protein is CASSWDRATEAFF. CDR3 sequence (DNA): TGTGCCAGCAGTTGGGACAGGGCGACTGAAGCTTTCTTT.

The chain uses TRBV7-2 and TRBJ2-3; the D is unclear. The CDR3 sequence is 15 residues long. Per the germline V gene, CDR1 is SGHTA and CDR2 is FQGNSA. The V gene lost 4 bases and the J gene lost 6 bases, with 17 bases spanning the gap. CDR3 bases: TGTGCCAGCAGCTCCTGGGGTACGGTTTGGGATACGCAGTATTTT. Its translation is CASSSWGTVWDTQYF.

The rearrangement links TRBV6-4 to TRBJ1-5; no clear D. The CDR3 runs to 13 residues. Germline assignment: CDR1 MRHNA and CDR2 SNTAGT. V was trimmed by 4 bases and J by 5 bases, leaving 9 bases between them. CDR3 nucleotides: TGTGCCAGCAGTGTGGGTGGGGATCAGCCCCAGCATTTT. Amino acids: CASSVGGDQPQHF.

V and J are TRBV6-1 and TRBJ1-1; no clear D gene. Germline lookup yields CDR1 MNHNS and CDR2 SASEGT. With 7 bases removed from V and 0 bases from J, the gap between germline ends came to 15 bases. The CDR3 runs to 15 residues. The CDR3 DNA is TGTGCCAGCACGAACCAGCTTGCAATGAACACTGAAGCTTTCTTT. Residues: CASTNQLAMNTEAFF.

As DNA, the CDR3 is TGTGCCAGCAGTCCCGGGACAGGGACCAATGAGCAGTTCTTC. Translation gives CASSPGTGTNEQFF. V is TRBV9 and J is TRBJ2-1; TRBD1 matches at 9 bases. The CDR3 covers 14 residues. The V gene end was trimmed by 5 bases and the J gene end by 6 bases; junction bases not matched to a gene: 6. Per the germline V gene, CDR1 is SGDLS and CDR2 is YYNGEE.

The chain has TRBV7-9 and TRBJ2-7; D not resolved. CDR1 SEHNR and CDR2 FQNEAQ come from the germline V gene (reference sequence). Trimming stripped 5 bases from V and 3 bases from J, with 5 bases between. The CDR3 is 11 amino acids. The CDR3 spells CASSRSYEQYF. Here the CDR3 DNA reads TGTGCCAGCAGCCGAAGCTACGAGCAGTACTTC.

The chain combines TRBV6-5 with TRBJ1-6; 10 nucleotides align to TRBD1. The CDR3 has 16 residues. Germline-derived CDR1 and CDR2 are MNHEY and SVGAGI. J lost 6 bases, V lost 2 bases, and 4 bases had no gene match. The CDR3 DNA reads as TGTGCCAGCAGTTACACAAGGACAGGGGGTAATTCACCCCTCCACTTT. Translation gives CASSYTRTGGNSPLHF.

The chain has TRBV29-1 and TRBJ2-1; D gene ambiguous. V lost 7 bases, J lost 8 bases, and 15 bases lay in between. The length of the CDR3 is 12 residues. CDR1 SQVTM and CDR2 ANQGSEA come from the germline V gene. The CDR3 DNA reads TGCAGCGCCCAAATTCGAGTGGATGAGCAGTTCTTC. It translates to CSAQIRVDEQFF.

This clone occurred once. The chain recombines TRBV7-2 with TRBJ1-5; D remains ambiguous. The CDR3 is 13 residues long. Germline V gene sequence: CDR1 SGHTA, CDR2 FQGNSA. Trimming pared 1 base from V and 4 bases from J, leaving 5 bases between. The CDR3 region is CASSLEANQPQHF. CDR3 DNA sequence: TGTGCCAGCAGCTTAGAGGCGAATCAGCCCCAGCATTTT.

This clone turned up a few times. The chain has TRBV11-2 and TRBJ1-2; unclear D gene. From germline, CDR1 is SGHAT and CDR2 FQNNGV. Trimming cost V 4 bases and J 6 bases, with 9 bases left between them. The CDR3 length is 12 residues. The chain's CDR3 is CASSSERHGYTF. Here the CDR3 DNA reads TGTGCCAGCAGCTCGGAACGCCATGGCTACACCTTC.

The J gene is TRBJ1-5, the V gene TRBV7-9; D is possibly TRBD1 (5 bases). CDR3 length equals 14 residues. Germline CDR1 and CDR2: SEHNR and FQNEAQ (reference sequence). Trimming left V 3 bases short and J 2 bases short, with 8 bases between. The CDR3 reads CASSFEGGNQPQHF. In DNA, the CDR3 is TGTGCCAGCAGCTTCGAAGGGGGCAATCAGCCCCAGCATTTT.